The clone carrying this T cell receptor beta chain occurred once. Its antigen is undetermined. The repertoire was sequenced with immunoSEQ multiplex PCR; TCRdb's copy has only in-frame clones and lacks some. Of 65,000 to 85,000 clones in the sample, approximately 87% are singletons; the top ten hold roughly 7%. Autoimmune disease history or systemic immunosuppression was exclusionary. The V and J ends lost 6 bases and 5 bases, in that order; junction bases with no gene match: 8. Germline V gene lookup returns CDR1 MNHEY and CDR2 SVGAGI. The CDR3 totals 14 residues. The record originates from a study of OX40 agonist ivuxolimab in advanced cancers. Study-level background: Patients with hepatocellular carcinoma, melanoma, renal cell or head and neck cancer made up the dose-escalation patients. Eligibility admitted prior anti-PD-1, anti-PD-L1 or anti-CTLA-4 therapy; 35% to 40% had some.

Findings and limits, study-wide: Some patients who did not respond also had low normalized T-cell clonal expansion.

The sequenced sample was CD4+ or CD8+ T cells sorted from blood, obtained in a trial of the OX40 agonist ivuxolimab. This receptor was taken from an adult with an advanced solid tumor such as melanoma, head and neck, liver or kidney cancer. The chain links TRBV6-5 to TRBJ2-5; 8 bases map to TRBD1. CDR3 region: CASSYRDRRETQYF. The CDR3 DNA sequence: TGTGCCAGCAGCTATAGGGACAGGCGGGAGACCCAGTACTTC.